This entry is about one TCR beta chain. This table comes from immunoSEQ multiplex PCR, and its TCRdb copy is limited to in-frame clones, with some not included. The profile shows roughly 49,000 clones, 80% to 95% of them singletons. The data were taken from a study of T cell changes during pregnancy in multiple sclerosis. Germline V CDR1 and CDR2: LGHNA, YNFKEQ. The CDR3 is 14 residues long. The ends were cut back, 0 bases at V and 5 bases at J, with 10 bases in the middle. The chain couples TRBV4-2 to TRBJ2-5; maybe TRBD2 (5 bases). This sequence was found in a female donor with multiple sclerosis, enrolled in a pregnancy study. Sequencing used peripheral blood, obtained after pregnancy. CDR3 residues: CASSQDPAVETQYF. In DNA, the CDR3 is TGTGCCAGCAGCCAAGATCCAGCGGTGGAGACCCAGTACTTC.